This TCR beta chain was obtained from a study of shared clonotypes between healthy human individuals. The assay was immunoSEQ multiplex PCR, and TCRdb's table has in-frame clones only and misses some. The sample contains approximately 480,000 clones, roughly 85% of which appear only once. Trimming cost V 1 base and J 0 bases; bases outside gene matches: 6. The germline V gene encodes CDR1 LGHNA and CDR2 YNFKEQ. The CDR3 has 19 residues. Caucasian adults living in Nashville, Tennessee, provided all samples. The unsorted samples had approximately 90 million PBMCs used for genomic DNA. Sequencing was carried out using PBMCs. The chain employs TRBV4-2 and TRBJ2-1; 13 bases agree with TRBD2. The sequence was obtained from a woman aged 40-49 years in good health. Some clones in this sample may be carry-over from other donors' samples. CDR3 residues: CASSQALAGGQSSYNEQFF. CDR3 DNA sequence: TGTGCCAGCAGCCAAGCACTAGCGGGAGGGCAGAGCTCCTACAATGAGCAGTTCTTC.